This entry lists 20 T cell receptor beta chains sequenced from one sample in a study of Ad26.COV2.S vaccination and SARS-CoV-2 variants. Treatment indicated: some 19 received Ad26.COV2.S at low or high dose, single or two shots; roughly five received placebo; per-sample allocation not given. Day 63 following the first vaccine or placebo injection was when the samples were taken. Clones were sequenced by immunoSEQ multiplex PCR, and TCRdb holds only the in-frame ones, with some missing. The sample gives hundreds of thousands of clones, about 88% of which show up once; 6.4% is in the top ten. Sequencing was performed on peripheral blood, taken in a trial of Ad26.COV2.S vaccine versus placebo. The receptors come from a person between 18 and 65 years old who received the Ad26.COV2.S COVID-19 vaccine or a placebo.

V and J are TRBV9 and TRBJ1-4, with D tentatively TRBD1 (6 bases). The V gene lost 5 bases and the J gene lost 3 bases, with 14 bases spanning the gap. Germline CDR1 is SGDLS and CDR2 is YYNGEE. There are 15 residues in the CDR3. The CDR3 bases are TGTGCCAGCAGTCGACACTGGACAGCTAATGAAAAACTGTTTTTT. Protein: CASSRHWTANEKLFF.

The CDR3 DNA reads TGTGCCAGCAGCGTAAACCCAGGGGGCAATGAGCAGTTCTTC. This encodes CASSVNPGGNEQFF. This chain uses TRBV9 with TRBJ2-1; 7 bases are a match to TRBD1. The germline CDR1 and CDR2 sequences are SGDLS and YYNGEE. Trimming cost V 1 base and J 6 bases; bases outside gene matches: 4. The CDR3 loop spans 14 amino acids.

The V call is TRBV28, the J call TRBJ2-1, with D perhaps matching TRBD1 (7 bases). Germline CDR1 is MDHEN and CDR2 is SYDVKM. Trimming shortened V by 6 bases and J by 5 bases, and 23 bases separated the two germline ends. The CDR3 sequence is 17 residues long. In nucleotides, the CDR3 is TGTGCCAGCAGCCTACTTATGGAGGGGGCGAAAGACAATGAGCAGTTCTTC. This encodes CASSLLMEGAKDNEQFF. The full variable domain, rest sourced from reference TRBV28 and TRBJ2-1, is DVKVTQSSRYLVKRTGEKVFLECVQDMDHENMFWYRQDPGLGLRLIYFSYDVKMKEKGDIPEGYSVSREKKERFSLILESASTNQTSMYLCASSLLMEGAKDNEQFFGPGTRLTVL.

V and J are TRBV7-9 and TRBJ1-5; perhaps TRBD1 as D (5 bases). CDR1 is SEHNR, CDR2 FQNEAQ, per germline (reference sequence). The length of the CDR3 is 15 residues. The V end was cut by 1 base, the J end by 2 bases, with 9 bases between. CDR3 loop: CASSLGGGGNQPQHF. CDR3 nucleotide sequence: TGTGCCAGCAGCTTAGGGGGAGGGGGCAATCAGCCCCAGCATTTT.

This chain links TRBV7-2 with TRBJ2-7; 9 bases fit TRBD1. V lost 5 bases and J lost 4; bases outside the gene matches: 12. This CDR3 comprises 16 residues. In germline, CDR1 is SGHTA, CDR2 FQGNSA. Here the CDR3 reads CASSQTSGTGPYEQYF. DNA for the CDR3: TGTGCCAGCAGCCAAACCTCCGGGACAGGGCCGTACGAGCAGTACTTC.

The chain uses TRBV9 and TRBJ2-7, with 8 bases matching TRBD1. Germline-derived CDR1 and CDR2 are SGDLS and YYNGEE. The trim removed 1 base at V and 2 bases at J, leaving 5 bases unmatched. The CDR3 covers 15 residues. CDR3 nucleotides: TGTGCCAGCAGCGTACGAGACAGGGGTACCTACGAGCAGTACTTC. It codes for CASSVRDRGTYEQYF.

The chain carries TRBV5-1 and TRBJ2-2; D possibly corresponds to TRBD1 (6 bases). V lost 5 bases and J 6 bases, leaving 8 bases between the germline ends. In germline, CDR1 is SGHRS, CDR2 YFSETQ. This CDR3 region has 12 residues. The CDR3 nucleotides read TGCGCCAGCAGAACAGGGTCCGGGGAGCTGTTTTTT. Translation: CASRTGSGELFF.

The V call is TRBV18, the J call TRBJ1-6; 9 bases map to TRBD1. With 0 bases clipped from V and 7 bases from J, the junction kept 4 bases outside the gene matches. Germline-derived CDR1 and CDR2 are KGHSH and LQKENI. The CDR3 runs 16 residues. This CDR3 reads CASSPPPGQGNSPLHF. In DNA, the CDR3 is TGTGCCAGCTCACCACCACCCGGACAGGGGAATTCACCCCTCCACTTT.

This clone was detected only once. This chain joins TRBV27 and TRBJ1-1; 7 bases match TRBD1. Germline V lookup: CDR1 MNHEY, CDR2 SMNVEV (reference sequence). The CDR3 has 16 residues. The ends lost 8 bases at V and 4 bases at J; junction bases unmatched: 16. As DNA, the CDR3 is TGTGCCAGCCGATCTACAGGGGCCTCGGGGACCACTGAAGCTTTCTTT. Translated: CASRSTGASGTTEAFF.

The chain recombines TRBV28 with TRBJ2-7; no clear D. This CDR3 has 15 residues. Looked up from germline, CDR1 is MDHEN and CDR2 is SYDVKM. Trimming took 7 bases from V and 1 from J, leaving 17 bases between them. The CDR3 region is CASTPPGTLSYEQYF. CDR3 coding DNA: TGTGCCAGCACTCCGCCAGGTACCCTTTCCTACGAGCAGTACTTC.

V usage is TRBV29-1 and J usage is TRBJ2-7, with TRBD1 as a possible D gene (6 bases). The V gene's germline CDR1 is SQVTM and CDR2 ANQGSEA. Trimming removed 4 bases from V and 3 bases from J, with 10 bases in between. The CDR3 is 12 amino acids. In DNA form, the CDR3 reads TGCAGCGTTGGACAGGATATCTACGAGCAGTACTTC. Its translation: CSVGQDIYEQYF.

The chain recombines TRBV6-5 with TRBJ2-7, with a possible D match to TRBD2 (6 bases). V lost 7 bases, J lost 3 bases, and 19 bases lay in between. The CDR3 spans 15 residues. Germline-derived CDR1 and CDR2 are MNHEY and SVGAGI. The CDR3 reads CASKPARDLYYEQYF. The CDR3 nucleotides are TGTGCCAGCAAACCCGCCCGGGACTTATACTACGAGCAGTACTTC.

The rearrangement links TRBV27 to TRBJ1-4, with 8 bases lining up with TRBD1. Germline V gene lookup returns CDR1 MNHEY and CDR2 SMNVEV (reference sequence). V shed 5 bases and J 14 bases; nucleotides not matched to a gene: 16. The CDR3 totals 15 residues. The DNA of the CDR3 is TGTGCCAGCAGTCCAGGGACAGGAATACCCTCTAGCCTGTTTTTT. Protein sequence: CASSPGTGIPSSLFF.

The CDR3 loop reads CSAGLKNTEAFF. The CDR3 DNA sequence: TGCAGCGCCGGGCTGAAGAACACTGAAGCTTTCTTT. The J gene is TRBJ1-1, the V gene TRBV29-1; D call uncertain. The V gene lost 7 bases and the J gene lost 1 base, with 10 bases spanning the gap. The germline gives CDR1 SQVTM, CDR2 ANQGSEA. The CDR3 is 12 amino acids.

The rearrangement uses TRBV3-1 (or the pseudogene TRBV3-2) and TRBJ1-6; TRBD1 matches 9 bases. J lost 11 bases, V lost 2 bases, and 7 bases had no gene match. The CDR3 is 15 amino acids. Per germline, CDR1 LGHDT and CDR2 YNNKEL (reference sequence). The CDR3 is CASSQTGQGFPPLHF. The CDR3 DNA sequence: TGTGCCAGCAGCCAAACGGGACAGGGTTTCCCACCCCTCCACTTT.

This rearrangement joins TRBV4-3 to TRBJ2-1; D tentatively reads TRBD1 or TRBD2 (6 bases each). Germline CDR1 LGHNA, CDR2 YSLEER. V was cut by 0 bases and J by 4 bases, with 13 bases left in between. The length of the CDR3 is 16 residues. The CDR3 nucleotides read TGCGCCAGCAGCCAAGACGTTCCGGGGGCTTACAATGAGCAGTTCTTC. Its protein is CASSQDVPGAYNEQFF.

This sequence joins TRBV7-2 and TRBJ2-4; tentative D call: TRBD1 (6 bases). The V gene's germline CDR1 is SGHTA and CDR2 FQGNSA. The V and J ends lost 5 bases and 5 bases respectively, with 13 bases between them. The CDR3 is 14 amino acids. DNA of the CDR3: TGTGCCAGCAGCCCATACAGGGTTGAAAACATTCAGTACTTC. Translation gives CASSPYRVENIQYF.

The V and J genes are TRBV2 and TRBJ1-5, with D possibly matching TRBD1 (5 bases). This CDR3 has 15 residues. CDR1 is SNHLY, CDR2 FYNNEI, per germline. V was shortened by 1 base and J by 2 bases, with 9 bases between the two germline ends. The CDR3 loop reads CASSEVVRGNQPQHF. CDR3 nucleotides: TGTGCCAGCAGTGAAGTGGTCAGGGGCAATCAGCCCCAGCATTTT.

The sample holds a few counts of this clone. V usage is TRBV4-1 and J usage is TRBJ1-3; 9 nucleotides match TRBD1. CDR3 length: 17 residues. V trimming: 3 bases; J trimming: 0 bases; junction bases outside the gene matches: 6. Germline assignment: CDR1 MGHRA and CDR2 YSYEKL. DNA for the CDR3: TGCGCCAGCAGCCATTTGGGGGGACAGGGCTCTGGAAACACCATATATTTT. This codes for CASSHLGGQGSGNTIYF.

The J gene is TRBJ1-1, the V gene TRBV6-5, with D possibly being TRBD1 (6 bases). This CDR3 is built from 13 residues. Germline V gene lookup returns CDR1 MNHEY and CDR2 SVGAGI. The V end was cut by 6 bases, the J end by 4 bases, with 12 bases between. The CDR3: CASSRGQTTEAFF. For the CDR3, the DNA is TGTGCCAGCAGCCGCGGACAGACCACTGAAGCTTTCTTT.